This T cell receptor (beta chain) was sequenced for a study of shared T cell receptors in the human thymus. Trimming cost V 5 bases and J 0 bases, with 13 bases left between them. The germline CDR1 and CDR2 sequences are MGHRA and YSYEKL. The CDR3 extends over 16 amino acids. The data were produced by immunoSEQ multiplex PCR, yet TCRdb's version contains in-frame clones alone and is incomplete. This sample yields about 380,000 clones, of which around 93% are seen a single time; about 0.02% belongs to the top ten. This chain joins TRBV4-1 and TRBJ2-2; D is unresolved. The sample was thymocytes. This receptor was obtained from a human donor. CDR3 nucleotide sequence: TGCGCCAGCAGCATATTCACGTCTACGAACACCGGGGAGCTGTTTTTT. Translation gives CASSIFTSTNTGELFF.